This T cell receptor (beta chain) was identified in a study of patients and donors after allogeneic stem cell transplantation. A remark on this clonotype: Being one base from a much bigger clone, this may be a read error.

Germline lookup yields CDR1 SGHTS and CDR2 YDEGEE. CDR3 length equals 13 residues. TCRdb passed the RT-PCR reads through MiXCR, listing each CDR3 protein once. This sample carries about a million distinct CDR3 sequences, roughly 18% of them seen once, and the ten largest clones take 5.5% to 6.5%. The chain employs TRBV5-8 and TRBJ2-3, with a tentative D call TRBD1 (6 bases). Sequencing used blood, either unsorted or a sorted T cell fraction (not recorded which). This clonotype was obtained from a human donor who was either an allogeneic HSCT recipient or a stem cell or donor lymphocyte infusion donor (not recorded which). It is not recorded whose cells these are; they may come from a transplant donor. The CDR3 protein is CASGLNRADTQYF. The DNA for the CDR3 is TGTGCCAGCGGCTTGAACAGGGCAGATACGCAGTATTTT. Together with reference TRBV5-8 and TRBJ2-3, the CDR3 gives the full variable domain: EAGVTQSPTHLIKTRGQQATLRCSPISGHTSVYWYQQALGLGLQFLLWYDEGEERNRGNFPPRFSGRQFPNYSSELNVNALELEDSALYLCASGLNRADTQYFGPGTRLTVL.